This T cell receptor beta chain comes out of a study of shared clonotypes between healthy human individuals. Notes on this clone: The antigen is unknown.

Generated by immunoSEQ multiplex PCR, the TCRdb table keeps only in-frame clones and is missing some. The sample records some 2,100,000 clones, roughly 95% being singletons. General observations from the study: With a handful of donors compared, around 5% of naive CD4 clonotypes were shared.

V lost 6 bases to trimming and J lost 4 bases, with 11 bases between them. This CDR3 has 13 residues. CDR1 and CDR2 (germline): SNHLY, FYNNEI. This receptor was taken from a man aged 18 to 29 in good health. The sequencing sample was made of naive CD4+ T cells sorted from blood. Documented subset: CD45RA+ positively selected. The rearrangement links TRBV2 to TRBJ2-3; D is unclear. The CDR3 DNA sequence: TGTGCCAGCAGAATACTGGGCGCAGATACGCAGTATTTT. Its translation: CASRILGADTQYF.